Listed below are T cell receptor beta chains from one sample, sequenced in a study of human T cells and chemical hapten exposure. TCRdb reprocessed the RACE reads via MiXCR and lists one record per CDR3 protein. The table includes more than 70,000 distinct CDR3 sequences, 8.5% detected once. This specimen was whole blood, taken in connection with sensitization to the hapten diphenylcyclopropenone (DPC). These receptors were taken from a man between 40 and 49 years old with alopecia areata. Some clones in this sample may be carry-over from other donors' samples. Both conserved end residues are part of each CDR3. A D gene is named only where the DNA matches it firmly. Some rows mark clone size as missing; the rest say once, few, many or name a class of expanded clone.

j_call | clone_size | v_call | d_call | cdr3_nt | cdr3_aa
TRBJ1-3 | many | TRBV12-3/TRBV12-4 | NA | TGTGCCACCTCCCCCCAGCCAAGCTCTGGAAACACCATATATTTT | CATSPQPSSGNTIYF
TRBJ1-6 | NA | TRBV6-5 | NA | TGTGCCAGCAGTTACTCGAGGGGGAGCGCGGCAAATTCACCCCTCCACTTT | CASSYSRGSAANSPLHF
TRBJ2-5 | many | TRBV15 | NA | TGTGCCACCAGCAGAGATAGGAGTGGGGCAGAGACCCAGTACTTC | CATSRDRSGAETQYF
TRBJ2-7 | NA | TRBV6-8 | TRBD2 | TGTGCCAGCACCGCCTGGCAGCGGGAGGCGGGGTACGAGCAGTACTTC | CASTAWQREAGYEQYF
TRBJ2-7 | few | TRBV25-1 | NA | TGTGCCAGCAGTGATCACGGCTACGAGCAGTACTTC | CASSDHGYEQYF
TRBJ1-5 | many | TRBV11-2 | NA | TGTGCCAGCAGCCCCTTCCCCCCAGGGCCTCATCAGCCCCAGCATTTT | CASSPFPPGPHQPQHF
TRBJ2-1 | few | TRBV7-9 | NA | TGTGCCAGCAGCTTTACTAGATCTGAGCAGTTCTTC | CASSFTRSEQFF
TRBJ1-6 | few | TRBV19 | TRBD1 | TGTGCCAGTTCGTCCAACAGGGGGCTTACGAATAATTCACCCCTCCACTTT | CASSSNRGLTNNSPLHF
TRBJ2-2 | NA | TRBV12-3/TRBV12-4 | NA | TGTGCCAGCAGCCGGACGGAAGGTACCGGGGAGCTGTTTTTT | CASSRTEGTGELFF
TRBJ1-2 | few | TRBV28 | NA | TGTGCCAGCAGTTTTTACCGGGACACCAACTATGGCTACACCTTC | CASSFYRDTNYGYTF
TRBJ1-6 | many | TRBV9 | NA | TGTGCCAGCAGCGCCGGCGGCGGAGGGCAGGGGTATTCACCCCTCCACTTT | CASSAGGGGQGYSPLHF
TRBJ2-4 | NA | TRBV14 | NA | TGTGCCAGCAGCCAAGGACCCTGGGACATTCAGTACTTC | CASSQGPWDIQYF
TRBJ2-7 | many | TRBV27 | TRBD2 | TGTGCCAGCACACTAGCGGCCGGGTACGAGCAGTACTTC | CASTLAAGYEQYF
TRBJ2-4 | many | TRBV4-1 | NA | TGCGCCAGCAGCCAAGGGAATACTGGGGAGGCCCAGGGCATTCAGTACTTC | CASSQGNTGEAQGIQYF
TRBJ2-3 | many | TRBV4-3 | NA | TGCGCCAGCAGCCAAAGCTGGGTCACAGATACGCAGTATTTT | CASSQSWVTDTQYF
TRBJ2-6 | many | TRBV29-1 | NA | TGCAGCGCCTGGGAGGCCAACGTCCTGACTTTC | CSAWEANVLTF
TRBJ2-3 | NA | TRBV2 | TRBD2 | TGTGCCAGCAGTGAACGTTGGACTAGCGGTCCGGGAGATACGCAGTATTTT | CASSERWTSGPGDTQYF
TRBJ1-5 | many | TRBV24-1 | TRBD1 | TGTGCCACCAGTGATTCTTGGACAGGGGAGAGCAATCAGCCCCAGCATTTT | CATSDSWTGESNQPQHF
TRBJ2-3 | few | TRBV4-3 | NA | TGCGCCAGCAACGGGTGCACAGATACGCAGTATTTT | CASNGCTDTQYF
TRBJ2-3 | few | TRBV20-1 | TRBD2 | TGCAGTGCTAGAGATCCCGCGGGAGCAGATACGCAGTATTTT | CSARDPAGADTQYF
TRBJ1-4 | NA | TRBV12-3/TRBV12-4 | NA | TGTGCCAGCAGTTTAATGGGGCTGAAAGAAAAACTGTTTTTT | CASSLMGLKEKLFF
TRBJ2-1 | many | TRBV11-3 | TRBD2 | TGTGCCAGCAGCTTAGATCAGGGAATAGCGGGAGGCCTAGGGAATGAGCAGTTCTTC | CASSLDQGIAGGLGNEQFF
TRBJ1-1 | NA | TRBV10-3 | TRBD1 | TGTGCCATCAATAAACAGGGGAGTGAGAGCACTGAAGCTTTCTTT | CAINKQGSESTEAFF
TRBJ1-5 | many | TRBV2 | NA | TGTGCCAGCACCCTCCGGGCCGGGGGTGGACAGCCCCAGCATTTT | CASTLRAGGGQPQHF
TRBJ2-1 | many | TRBV6-2/TRBV6-3 | TRBD2 | TGTGCCAGCACCCAACTAGCGGGAACCCACAATGAGCAGTTCTTC | CASTQLAGTHNEQFF
TRBJ2-3 | NA | TRBV29-1 | NA | TGCAGCGTTGGTCGATTGGAGGGCCGCCGGGGTTACACAGATACGCAGTATTTT | CSVGRLEGRRGYTDTQYF